This TCR beta chain was documented in a study of OX40 agonist ivuxolimab in advanced cancers. Study information: From about 20 to 79 years was the age range, with a mean of roughly 59 years, and approximately 80% were male. Overall study findings and caveats: With doses of 0.1 to 3.0 mg/kg, CD4+ and CD8+ blood T cells had undergone clonal expansion by week 6.

CDR1 is MGHRA, CDR2 YSYEKL, per germline. After removal of 0 bases from V and 8 bases from J, the junction contained 17 bases not matched to a gene. The CDR3 is 18 amino acids. On this clone: Antigen specificity is unknown.

Only in-frame clones appear in the TCRdb table, and some are missing; sequencing was by immunoSEQ multiplex PCR. The sample consists of about 58,000 clones, about 86% of them appearing once. Peripheral blood came from all dose cohorts at three timepoints. The V call is TRBV4-1, the J call TRBJ1-2; 8 nucleotides line up with TRBD1. The receptor's source is an adult with an advanced solid tumor such as melanoma, head and neck, liver or kidney cancer. This specimen was CD4+ or CD8+ T cells sorted from blood, taken in a trial of the OX40 agonist ivuxolimab. CDR3 nucleotides: TGCGCCAGCAGCCAAGACTTTGGGACAGGTGATTTTACGCGCGGCTACACCTTC. It yields the protein CASSQDFGTGDFTRGYTF.